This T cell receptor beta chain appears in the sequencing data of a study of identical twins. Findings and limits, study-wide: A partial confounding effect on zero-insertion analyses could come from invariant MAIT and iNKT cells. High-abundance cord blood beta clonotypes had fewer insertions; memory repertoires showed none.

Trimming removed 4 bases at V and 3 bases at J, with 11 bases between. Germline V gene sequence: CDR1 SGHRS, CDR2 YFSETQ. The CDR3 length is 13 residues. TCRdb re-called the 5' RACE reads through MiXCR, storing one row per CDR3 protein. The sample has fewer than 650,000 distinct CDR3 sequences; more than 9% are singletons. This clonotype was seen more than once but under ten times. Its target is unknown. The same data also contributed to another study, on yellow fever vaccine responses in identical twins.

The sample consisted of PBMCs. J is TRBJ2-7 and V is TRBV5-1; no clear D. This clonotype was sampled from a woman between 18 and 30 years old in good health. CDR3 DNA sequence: TGCGCCAGCAGCCTCGATCCGGGCTACGAGCAGTACTTC. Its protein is CASSLDPGYEQYF.